This T cell receptor beta chain was sequenced for a study of control samples from healthy donors and cancer patients. The CDR3 totals 12 residues. V lost 5 bases to trimming and J lost 7 bases, with 9 bases between them. Germline V lookup: CDR1 SGHAT, CDR2 FQNNGV. Clones were read by immunoSEQ multiplex PCR, and TCRdb kept only the in-frame ones, dropping some. The sample comprises about 150,000 clones, approximately 94% of which are singletons, and almost 6% rests with the top ten. Sequenced input: blood. This TCR was sampled from a man aged 18-30 years in good health. This chain uses TRBV11-2 with TRBJ2-1; weak D call: TRBD1 (6 bases). CDR3 sequence: CASSPTGNEQFF. The CDR3 DNA reads TGTGCCAGCAGCCCGACAGGTAATGAGCAGTTCTTC. Based on the CDR3 plus reference TRBV11-2 and TRBJ2-1, the full variable domain is EAGVAQSPRYKIIEKRQSVAFWCNPISGHATLYWYQQILGQGPKLLIQFQNNGVVDDSQLPKDRFSAERLKGVDSTLKIQPAKLEDSAVYLCASSPTGNEQFFGPGTRLTVL.